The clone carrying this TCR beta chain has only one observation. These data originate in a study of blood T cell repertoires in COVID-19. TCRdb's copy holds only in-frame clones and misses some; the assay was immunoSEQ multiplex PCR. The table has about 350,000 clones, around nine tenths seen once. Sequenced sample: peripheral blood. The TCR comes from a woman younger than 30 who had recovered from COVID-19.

The CDR3 spells CASSLGGGLLYEQYV. The CDR3 coding sequence is TGTGCCAGCAGCTTAGGGGGGGGGTTGCTCTACGAGCAGTACGTC. The V and J genes are TRBV11-2 and TRBJ2-7; 7 bases line up with TRBD2. V trimming: 1 base; J trimming: 3 bases; junction bases outside the gene matches: 6. Germline lookup yields CDR1 SGHAT and CDR2 FQNNGV. The CDR3 runs to 15 residues.